One sample yielded the 7 T cell receptor beta chains listed below, sequenced in a study of shared clonotypes between healthy human individuals. Generated by immunoSEQ multiplex PCR, the TCRdb table keeps only in-frame clones and is missing some. The sample includes 2,500,000 or so clones, roughly nine tenths of them seen just once. Sequenced sample: naive CD4+ T cells sorted from blood. The subset here: CD45RA+ positively selected. The receptors were gathered from a man between 18 and 29 years old in good health.

J is TRBJ2-2 and V is TRBV4-1, with D perhaps TRBD2 (6 bases). Trimming took 5 bases from V and 6 from J, leaving 10 bases between them. CDR3 length: 13 amino acids. Germline V gene lookup returns CDR1 MGHRA and CDR2 YSYEKL. The DNA of the CDR3 is TGCGCCAGCAGCTCGTGGGGGGCCGGGGAGCTGTTTTTT. Its translation: CASSSWGAGELFF.

This chain connects TRBV4-3 to TRBJ2-5; no reliable D call. CDR1 and CDR2 from the germline V gene are LGHNA and YSLEER. This CDR3 region has 15 residues. Trimming removed 4 bases from V and 1 base from J, with 13 bases in between. This chain's CDR3 is CASSPRHSRQETQYF. The CDR3 DNA reads as TGCGCCAGCAGCCCCAGACATTCCCGCCAAGAGACCCAGTACTTC.

V is TRBV6-1 and J is TRBJ2-7; the D call may be TRBD1 or TRBD2 (5 bases each). Germline lookup yields CDR1 MNHNS and CDR2 SASEGT. This CDR3 has 13 residues. Trimming shortened V by 4 bases and J by 3 bases, and 10 bases separated the two germline ends. The CDR3 loop is CASSAGAIYEQYF. CDR3 bases: TGTGCCAGCAGTGCCGGGGCTATCTACGAGCAGTACTTC.

The chain is built from TRBV19 and TRBJ2-3; the D is unclear. Germline V gene sequence: CDR1 LNHDA, CDR2 SQIVND (reference sequence). This CDR3 has 13 residues. With 1 base removed from V and 7 bases from J, the gap between germline ends came to 9 bases. The CDR3 coding sequence is TGTGCCAGTAGTATAGGTCTCTCATATACGCAGTATTTT. Amino acids: CASSIGLSYTQYF.

The V gene is TRBV6-6, the J gene TRBJ1-2, with 11 positions matching TRBD1. The CDR3 spans 15 residues. V was pared by 6 bases and J by 6 bases, with 9 bases of the junction left unmatched. Germline V CDR1 and CDR2: MNHNY, SVGAGI (reference sequence). The CDR3 region is CASRTTDRGQDGYTF. DNA for the CDR3: TGTGCCAGCAGAACAACGGACAGGGGGCAGGATGGCTACACCTTC.

The chain links TRBV28 to TRBJ2-5; 7 nucleotides align to TRBD2. Germline CDR1 and CDR2: MDHEN and SYDVKM. The CDR3 is 12 residues long. V shed 8 bases and J 5 bases; nucleotides not matched to a gene: 5. Written as DNA, the CDR3 is TGTGCCAGCGGGGAGGGAGGGGAGACCCAGTACTTC. Amino acids: CASGEGGETQYF.

The chain combines TRBV6-6 with TRBJ2-1, with D tentatively TRBD2 (6 bases). Per the germline V gene, CDR1 is MNHNY and CDR2 is SVGAGI (reference sequence). The CDR3 extends over 15 amino acids. The V end lost 6 bases, the J end lost 6 bases, and 18 bases lay between the germline ends. CDR3 coding DNA: TGTGCCAGCAGCCCCCCCCGAGGGAGGATCAATGAGCAGTTCTTC. This sequence encodes CASSPPRGRINEQFF.